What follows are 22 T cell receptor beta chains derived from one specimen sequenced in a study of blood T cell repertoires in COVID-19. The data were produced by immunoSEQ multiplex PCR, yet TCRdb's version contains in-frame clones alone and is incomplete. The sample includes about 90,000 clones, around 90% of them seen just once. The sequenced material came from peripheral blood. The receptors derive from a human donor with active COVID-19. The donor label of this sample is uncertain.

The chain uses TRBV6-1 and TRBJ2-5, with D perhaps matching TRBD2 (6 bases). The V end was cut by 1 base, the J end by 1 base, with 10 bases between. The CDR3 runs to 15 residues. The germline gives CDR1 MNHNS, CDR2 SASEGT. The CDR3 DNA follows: TGTGCCAGCAGTGAAGGATTAGCGGTCCAAGAGACCCAGTACTTC. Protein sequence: CASSEGLAVQETQYF.

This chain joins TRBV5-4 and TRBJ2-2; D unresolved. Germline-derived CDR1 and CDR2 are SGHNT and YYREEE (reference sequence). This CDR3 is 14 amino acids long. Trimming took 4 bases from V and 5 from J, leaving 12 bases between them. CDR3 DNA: TGTGCCAGCAGCAGTGGAGCCAAAACCGGGGAGCTGTTTTTT. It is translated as CASSSGAKTGELFF.

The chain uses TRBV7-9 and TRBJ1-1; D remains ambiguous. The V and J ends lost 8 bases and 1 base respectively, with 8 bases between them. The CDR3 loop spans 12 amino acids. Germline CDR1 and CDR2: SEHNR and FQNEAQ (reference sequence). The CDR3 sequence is CASLAGNTEAFF. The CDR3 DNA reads TGTGCCAGCCTTGCAGGGAACACTGAAGCTTTCTTT.

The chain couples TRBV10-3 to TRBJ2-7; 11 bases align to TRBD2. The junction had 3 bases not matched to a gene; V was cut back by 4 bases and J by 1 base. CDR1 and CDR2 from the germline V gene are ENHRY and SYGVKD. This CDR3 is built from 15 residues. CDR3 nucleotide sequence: TGTGCCATCAGTGGTACTAGCGGGGGATCCTACGAGCAGTACTTC. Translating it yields CAISGTSGGSYEQYF.

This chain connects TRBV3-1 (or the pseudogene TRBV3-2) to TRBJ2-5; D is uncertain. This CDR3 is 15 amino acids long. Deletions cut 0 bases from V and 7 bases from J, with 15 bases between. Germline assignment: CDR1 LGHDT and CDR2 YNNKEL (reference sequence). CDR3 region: CASSQDLSSRGTQYF. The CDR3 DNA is TGTGCCAGCAGCCAAGATCTCTCGTCTAGAGGGACCCAGTACTTC.

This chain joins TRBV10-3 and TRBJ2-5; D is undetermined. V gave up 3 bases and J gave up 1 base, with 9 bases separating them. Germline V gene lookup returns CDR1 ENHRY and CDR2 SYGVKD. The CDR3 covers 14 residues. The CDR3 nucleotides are TGTGCCATCAGTGAAACCGCTACCCAAGAGACCCAGTACTTC. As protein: CAISETATQETQYF.

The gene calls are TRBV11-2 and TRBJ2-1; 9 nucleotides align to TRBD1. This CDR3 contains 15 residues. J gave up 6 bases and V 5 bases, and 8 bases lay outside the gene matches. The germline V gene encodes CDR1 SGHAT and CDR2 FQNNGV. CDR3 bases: TGTGCCAGCAGCCGGCCGGGACAGGGCTCCAATGAGCAGTTCTTC. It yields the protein CASSRPGQGSNEQFF.

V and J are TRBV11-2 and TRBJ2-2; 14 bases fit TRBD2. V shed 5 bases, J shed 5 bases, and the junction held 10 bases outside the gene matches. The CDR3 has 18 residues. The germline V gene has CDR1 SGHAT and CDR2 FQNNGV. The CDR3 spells CASSPWGGLAGETGELFF. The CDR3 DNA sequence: TGTGCCAGCAGCCCATGGGGGGGACTAGCGGGGGAGACCGGGGAGCTGTTTTTT.

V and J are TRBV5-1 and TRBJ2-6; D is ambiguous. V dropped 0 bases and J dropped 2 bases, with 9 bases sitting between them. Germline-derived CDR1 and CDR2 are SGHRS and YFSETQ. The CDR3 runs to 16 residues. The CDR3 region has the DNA TGCGCCAGCAGCTTGGTTCCGGTAACTGGGGCCAACGTCCTGACTTTC. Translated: CASSLVPVTGANVLTF.

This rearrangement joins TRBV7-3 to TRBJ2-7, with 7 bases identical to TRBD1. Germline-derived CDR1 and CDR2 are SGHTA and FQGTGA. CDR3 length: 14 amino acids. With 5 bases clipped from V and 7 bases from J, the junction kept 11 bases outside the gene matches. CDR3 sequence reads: CASSPDRDKSEQYF. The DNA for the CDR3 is TGTGCCAGCAGCCCCGACAGGGATAAATCGGAGCAGTACTTC. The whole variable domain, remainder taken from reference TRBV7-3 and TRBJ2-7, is GAGVSQTPSNKVTEKGKYVELRCDPISGHTALYWYRQSLGQGPEFLIYFQGTGAADDSGLPNDRFFAVRPEGSVSTLKIQRTERGDSAVYLCASSPDRDKSEQYFGPGTRLTVT.

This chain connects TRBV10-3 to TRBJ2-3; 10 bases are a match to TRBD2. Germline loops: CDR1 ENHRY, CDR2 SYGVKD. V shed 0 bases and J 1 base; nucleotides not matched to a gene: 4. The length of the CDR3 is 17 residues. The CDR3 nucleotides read TGTGCCATCAGTGAGTCTTGGACTAGCGGCCGCACAGATACGCAGTATTTT. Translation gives CAISESWTSGRTDTQYF.

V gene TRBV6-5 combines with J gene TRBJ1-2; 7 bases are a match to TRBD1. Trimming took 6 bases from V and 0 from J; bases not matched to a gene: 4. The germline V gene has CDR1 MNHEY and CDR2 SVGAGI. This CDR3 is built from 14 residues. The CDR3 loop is CASSRDRANYGYTF. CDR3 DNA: TGTGCCAGCAGCCGGGACAGAGCTAACTATGGCTACACCTTC.

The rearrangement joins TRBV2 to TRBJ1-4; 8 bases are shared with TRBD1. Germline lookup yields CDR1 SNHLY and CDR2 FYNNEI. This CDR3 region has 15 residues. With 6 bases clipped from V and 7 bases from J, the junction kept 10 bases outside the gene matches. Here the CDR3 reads CASSPWTGSGEKLFF. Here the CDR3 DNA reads TGTGCCAGCAGCCCCTGGACAGGGAGCGGTGAAAAACTGTTTTTT.

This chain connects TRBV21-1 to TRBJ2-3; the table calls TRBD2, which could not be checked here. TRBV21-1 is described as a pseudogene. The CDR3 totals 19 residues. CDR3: CASSTRRLAGDDSTDTQYF. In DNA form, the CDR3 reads TGTGCCAGCAGCACCCGAAGACTAGCGGGAGACGATAGCACAGATACGCAGTATTTT.

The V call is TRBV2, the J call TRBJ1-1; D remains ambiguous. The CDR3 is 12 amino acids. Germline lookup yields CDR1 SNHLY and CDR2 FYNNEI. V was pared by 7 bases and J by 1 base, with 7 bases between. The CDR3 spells CASTDPNTEAFF. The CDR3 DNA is TGTGCCAGCACAGATCCGAACACTGAAGCTTTCTTT.

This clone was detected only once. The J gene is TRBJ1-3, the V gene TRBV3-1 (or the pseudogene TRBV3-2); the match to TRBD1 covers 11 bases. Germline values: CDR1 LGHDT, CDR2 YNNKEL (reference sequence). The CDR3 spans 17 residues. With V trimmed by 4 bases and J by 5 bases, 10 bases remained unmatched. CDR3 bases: TGTGCCAGCAGCCGAGAGAGAGGACAGGGGGCCAGAAACACCATATATTTT. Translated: CASSRERGQGARNTIYF.

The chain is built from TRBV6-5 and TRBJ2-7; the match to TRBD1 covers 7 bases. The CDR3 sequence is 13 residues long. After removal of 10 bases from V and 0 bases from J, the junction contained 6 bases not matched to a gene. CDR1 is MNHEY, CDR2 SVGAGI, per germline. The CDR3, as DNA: TGTGCCACCTCACGGGACAGCTCCTACGAGCAGTACTTC. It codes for CATSRDSSYEQYF.

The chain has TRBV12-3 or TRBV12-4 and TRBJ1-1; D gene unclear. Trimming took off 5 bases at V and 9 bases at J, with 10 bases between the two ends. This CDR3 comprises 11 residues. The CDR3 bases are TGTGCCAGCAGTCGAACTCAACAAGCTTTCTTT. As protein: CASSRTQQAFF.

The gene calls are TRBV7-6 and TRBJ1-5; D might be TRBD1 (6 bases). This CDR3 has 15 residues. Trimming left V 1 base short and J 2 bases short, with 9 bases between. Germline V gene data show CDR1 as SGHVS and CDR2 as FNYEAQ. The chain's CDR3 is CASSLGPGGNQPQHF. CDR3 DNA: TGTGCCAGCAGCTTAGGGCCAGGGGGCAATCAGCCCCAGCATTTT. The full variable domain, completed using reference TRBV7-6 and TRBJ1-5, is GAGVSQSPRYKVTKRGQDVALRCDPISGHVSLYWYRQALGQGPEFLTYFNYEAQQDKSGLPNDRFSAERPEGSISTLTIQRTEQRDSAMYRCASSLGPGGNQPQHFGDGTRLSIL.

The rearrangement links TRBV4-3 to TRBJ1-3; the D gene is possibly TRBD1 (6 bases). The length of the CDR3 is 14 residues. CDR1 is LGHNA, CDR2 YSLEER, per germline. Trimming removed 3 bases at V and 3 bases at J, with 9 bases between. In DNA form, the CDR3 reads TGCGCCAGCAGCCAGGGGGCGGGTGGAAACACCATATATTTT. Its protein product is CASSQGAGGNTIYF.

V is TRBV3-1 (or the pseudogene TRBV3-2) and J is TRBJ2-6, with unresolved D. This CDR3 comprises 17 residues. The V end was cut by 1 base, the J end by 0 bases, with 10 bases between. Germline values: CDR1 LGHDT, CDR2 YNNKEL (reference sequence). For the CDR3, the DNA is TGTGCCAGCAGCCAAGTCGTTGAGTCCTCTGGGGCCAACGTCCTGACTTTC. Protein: CASSQVVESSGANVLTF.

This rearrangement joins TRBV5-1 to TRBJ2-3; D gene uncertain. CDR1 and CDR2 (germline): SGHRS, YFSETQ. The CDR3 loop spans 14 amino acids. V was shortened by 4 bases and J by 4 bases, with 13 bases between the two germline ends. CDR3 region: CASSTASLADTQYF. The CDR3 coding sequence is TGCGCCAGCAGCACCGCGTCTCTAGCAGATACGCAGTATTTT.